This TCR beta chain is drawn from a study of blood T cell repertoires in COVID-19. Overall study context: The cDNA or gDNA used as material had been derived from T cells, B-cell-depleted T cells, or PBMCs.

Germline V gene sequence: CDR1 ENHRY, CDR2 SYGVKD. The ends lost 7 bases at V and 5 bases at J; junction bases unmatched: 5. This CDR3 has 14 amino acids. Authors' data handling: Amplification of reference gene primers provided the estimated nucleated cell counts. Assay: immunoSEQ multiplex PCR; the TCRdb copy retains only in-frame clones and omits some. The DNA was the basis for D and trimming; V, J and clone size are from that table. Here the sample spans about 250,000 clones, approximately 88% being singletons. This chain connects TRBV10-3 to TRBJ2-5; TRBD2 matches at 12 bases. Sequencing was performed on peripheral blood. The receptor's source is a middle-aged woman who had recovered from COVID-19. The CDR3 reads CAIKASGRAETQYF. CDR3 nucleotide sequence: TGTGCCATCAAGGCTAGCGGGAGGGCCGAGACCCAGTACTTC.